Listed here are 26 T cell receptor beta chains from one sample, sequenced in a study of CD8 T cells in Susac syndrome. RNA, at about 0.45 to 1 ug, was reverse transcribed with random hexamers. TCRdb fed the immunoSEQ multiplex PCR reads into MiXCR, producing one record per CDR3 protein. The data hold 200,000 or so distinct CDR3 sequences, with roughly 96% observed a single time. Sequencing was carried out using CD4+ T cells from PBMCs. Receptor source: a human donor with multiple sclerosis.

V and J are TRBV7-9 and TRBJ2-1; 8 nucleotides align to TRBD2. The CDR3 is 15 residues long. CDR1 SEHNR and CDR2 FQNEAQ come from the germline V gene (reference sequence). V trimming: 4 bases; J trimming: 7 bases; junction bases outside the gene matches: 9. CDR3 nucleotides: TGTGCCAGCAGCTCAAGGTCCGGGGGGGCTAATGAGCAGTTCTTC. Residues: CASSSRSGGANEQFF.

The CDR3 reads CSVWAGQGHINYGYTF. As DNA, the CDR3 is TGCAGCGTTTGGGCGGGACAGGGGCATATTAACTATGGCTACACCTTC. The J gene is TRBJ1-2, the V gene TRBV29-1; 10 bases are shared with TRBD1. Germline lookup yields CDR1 SQVTM and CDR2 ANQGSEA. V gave up 5 bases and J gave up 1 base; unmatched junction bases: 10. This CDR3 comprises 16 residues.

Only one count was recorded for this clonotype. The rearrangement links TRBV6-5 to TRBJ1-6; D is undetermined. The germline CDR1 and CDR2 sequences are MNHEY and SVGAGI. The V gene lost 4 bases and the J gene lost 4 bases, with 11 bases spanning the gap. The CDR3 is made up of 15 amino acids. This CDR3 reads CASSFRHQYNSPLHF. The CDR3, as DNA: TGTGCCAGCAGTTTCCGACACCAATATAATTCACCCCTCCACTTT.

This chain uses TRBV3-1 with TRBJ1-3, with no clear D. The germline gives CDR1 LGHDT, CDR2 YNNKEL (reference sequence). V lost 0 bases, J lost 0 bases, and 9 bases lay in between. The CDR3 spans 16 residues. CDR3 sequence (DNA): TGTGCCAGCAGCCAAGAAGCGGGTAACTCTGGAAACACCATATATTTT. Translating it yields CASSQEAGNSGNTIYF.

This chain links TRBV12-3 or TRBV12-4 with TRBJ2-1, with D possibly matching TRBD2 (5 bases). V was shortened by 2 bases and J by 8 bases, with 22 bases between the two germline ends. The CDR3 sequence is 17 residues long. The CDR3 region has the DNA TGTGCCAGCAGTTTAATCCCCTATGCGGGTCCGAGGGATGAGCAGTTCTTC. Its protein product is CASSLIPYAGPRDEQFF.

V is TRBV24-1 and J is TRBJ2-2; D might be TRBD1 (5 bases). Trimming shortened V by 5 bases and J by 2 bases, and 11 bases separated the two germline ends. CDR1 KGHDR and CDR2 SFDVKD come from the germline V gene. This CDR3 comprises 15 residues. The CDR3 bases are TGTGCCACCAGTGCGTGGACACCAAACACCGGGGAGCTGTTTTTT. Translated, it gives CATSAWTPNTGELFF.

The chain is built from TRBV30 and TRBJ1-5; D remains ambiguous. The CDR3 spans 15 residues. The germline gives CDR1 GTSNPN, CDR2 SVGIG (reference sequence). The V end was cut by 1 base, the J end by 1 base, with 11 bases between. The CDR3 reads CAWSATFRSNQPQHF. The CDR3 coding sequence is TGTGCCTGGAGTGCGACATTTAGGAGCAATCAGCCCCAGCATTTT.

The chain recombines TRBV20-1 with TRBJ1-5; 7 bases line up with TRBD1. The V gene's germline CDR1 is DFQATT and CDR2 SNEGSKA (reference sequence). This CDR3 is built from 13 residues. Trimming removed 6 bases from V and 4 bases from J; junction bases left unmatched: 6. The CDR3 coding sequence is TGCAGTGCCTACAGGGGACCTAATCAGCCCCAGCATTTT. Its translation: CSAYRGPNQPQHF.

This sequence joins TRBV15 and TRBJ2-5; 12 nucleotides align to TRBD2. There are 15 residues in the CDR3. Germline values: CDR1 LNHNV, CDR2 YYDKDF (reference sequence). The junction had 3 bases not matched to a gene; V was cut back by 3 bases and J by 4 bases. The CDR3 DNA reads TGTGCCACCAGCAGGCGGGGACTAGCGGGAGAGACCCAGTACTTC. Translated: CATSRRGLAGETQYF.

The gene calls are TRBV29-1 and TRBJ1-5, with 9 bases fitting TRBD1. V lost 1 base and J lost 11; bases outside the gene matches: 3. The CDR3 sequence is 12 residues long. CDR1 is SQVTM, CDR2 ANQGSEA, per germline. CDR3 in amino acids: CSVEGQGGSQHF. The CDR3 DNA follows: TGCAGCGTTGAAGGACAGGGGGGCTCCCAGCATTTT.

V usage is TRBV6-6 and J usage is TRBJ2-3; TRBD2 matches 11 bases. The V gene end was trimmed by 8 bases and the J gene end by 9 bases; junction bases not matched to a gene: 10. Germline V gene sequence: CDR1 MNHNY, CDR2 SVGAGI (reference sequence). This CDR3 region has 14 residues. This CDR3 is CASHPTSGSSTQYF. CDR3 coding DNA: TGTGCCAGCCACCCCACTAGCGGGAGTTCGACGCAGTATTTT.

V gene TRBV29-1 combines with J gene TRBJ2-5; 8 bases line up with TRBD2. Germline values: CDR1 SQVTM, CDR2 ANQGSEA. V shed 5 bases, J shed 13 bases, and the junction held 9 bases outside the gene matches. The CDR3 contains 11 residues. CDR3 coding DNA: TGCAGCGTTCTTAGCGGGGCCCCAAGGTACTTC. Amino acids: CSVLSGAPRYF.

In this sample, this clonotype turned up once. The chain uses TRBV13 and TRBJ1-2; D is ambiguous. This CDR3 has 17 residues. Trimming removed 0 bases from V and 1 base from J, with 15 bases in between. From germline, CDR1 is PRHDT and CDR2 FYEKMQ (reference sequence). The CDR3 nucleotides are TGTGCCAGCAGCTTAGGCCCCCACGGCGACCTTAACTATGGCTACACCTTC. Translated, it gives CASSLGPHGDLNYGYTF.

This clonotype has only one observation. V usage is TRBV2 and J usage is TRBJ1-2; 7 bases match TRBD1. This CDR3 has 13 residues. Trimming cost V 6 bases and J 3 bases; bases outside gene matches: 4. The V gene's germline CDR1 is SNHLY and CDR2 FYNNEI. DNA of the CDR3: TGTGCCAGCAGCCCGGGACAGCACTATGGCTACACCTTC. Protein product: CASSPGQHYGYTF.

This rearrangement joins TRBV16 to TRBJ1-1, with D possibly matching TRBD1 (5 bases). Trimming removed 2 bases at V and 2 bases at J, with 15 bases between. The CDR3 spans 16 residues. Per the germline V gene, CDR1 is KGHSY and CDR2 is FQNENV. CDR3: CASSQIQGLRNTEAFF. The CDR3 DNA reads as TGTGCCAGCAGCCAAATTCAGGGTCTTCGAAACACTGAAGCTTTCTTT.

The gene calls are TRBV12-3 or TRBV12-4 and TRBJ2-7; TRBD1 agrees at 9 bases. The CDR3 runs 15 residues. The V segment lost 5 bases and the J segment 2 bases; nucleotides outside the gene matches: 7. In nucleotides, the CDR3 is TGTGCCAGCAGTGCCGGGACAGGGTATACCTACGAGCAGTACTTC. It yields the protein CASSAGTGYTYEQYF.

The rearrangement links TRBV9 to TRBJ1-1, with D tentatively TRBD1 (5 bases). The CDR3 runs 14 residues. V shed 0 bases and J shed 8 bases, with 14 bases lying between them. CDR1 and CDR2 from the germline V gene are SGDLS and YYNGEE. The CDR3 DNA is TGTGCCAGCAGCGTAGATGTCGCGGGACCCGAAGCTTTCTTT. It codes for CASSVDVAGPEAFF.

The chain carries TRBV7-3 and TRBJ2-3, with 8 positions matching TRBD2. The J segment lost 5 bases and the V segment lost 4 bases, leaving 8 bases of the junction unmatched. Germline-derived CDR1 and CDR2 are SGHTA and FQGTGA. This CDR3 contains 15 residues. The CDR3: CASSSLGGGQDTQYF. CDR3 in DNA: TGTGCCAGCAGCTCCCTCGGGGGGGGGCAAGATACGCAGTATTTT.

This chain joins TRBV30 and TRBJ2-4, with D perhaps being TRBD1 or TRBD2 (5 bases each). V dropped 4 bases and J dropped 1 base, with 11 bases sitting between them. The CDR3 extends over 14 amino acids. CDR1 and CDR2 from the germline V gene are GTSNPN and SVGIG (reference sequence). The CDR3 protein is CAWISGDAKNIQYF. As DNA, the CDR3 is TGTGCCTGGATATCTGGGGACGCCAAAAACATTCAGTACTTC.

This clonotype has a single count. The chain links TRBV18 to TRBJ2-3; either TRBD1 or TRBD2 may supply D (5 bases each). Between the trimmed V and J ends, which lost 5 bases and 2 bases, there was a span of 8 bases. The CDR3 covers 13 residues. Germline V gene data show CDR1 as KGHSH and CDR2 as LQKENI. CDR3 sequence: CASSGTDTDTQYF. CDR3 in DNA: TGTGCCAGCTCAGGGACCGACACAGATACGCAGTATTTT. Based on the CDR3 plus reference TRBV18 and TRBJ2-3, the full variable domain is NAGVMQNPRHLVRRRGQEARLRCSPMKGHSHVYWYRQLPEEGLKFMVYLQKENIIDESGMPKERFSAEFPKEGPSILRIQQVVRGDSAAYFCASSGTDTDTQYFGPGTRLTVL.

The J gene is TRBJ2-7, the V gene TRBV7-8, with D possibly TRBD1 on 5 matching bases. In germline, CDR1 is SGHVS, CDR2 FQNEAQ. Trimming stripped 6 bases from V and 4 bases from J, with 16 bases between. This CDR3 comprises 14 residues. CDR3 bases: TGTGCCAGCAGTCAAGAGCAGGGATGGTACGAGCAGTACTTC. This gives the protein CASSQEQGWYEQYF. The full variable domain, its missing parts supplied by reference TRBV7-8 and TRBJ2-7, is GAGVSQSPRYKVAKRGQDVALRCDPISGHVSLFWYQQALGQGPEFLTYFQNEAQLDKSGLPSDRFFAERPEGSVSTLKIQRTQQEDSAVYLCASSQEQGWYEQYFGPGTRLTVT.

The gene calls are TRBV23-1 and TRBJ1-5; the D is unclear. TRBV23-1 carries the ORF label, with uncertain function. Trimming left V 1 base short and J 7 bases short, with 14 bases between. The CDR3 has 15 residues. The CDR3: CASSQCTTPAQPQHF. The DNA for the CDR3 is TGCGCCAGCAGTCAATGTACGACGCCCGCGCAGCCCCAGCATTTT.

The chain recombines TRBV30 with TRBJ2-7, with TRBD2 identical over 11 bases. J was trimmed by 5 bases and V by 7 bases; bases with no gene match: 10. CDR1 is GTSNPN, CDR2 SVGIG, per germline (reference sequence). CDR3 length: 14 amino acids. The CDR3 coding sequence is TGTGCCTCCATAGCGGGAGGGCCAAACCACGAGCAGTACTTC. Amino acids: CASIAGGPNHEQYF.

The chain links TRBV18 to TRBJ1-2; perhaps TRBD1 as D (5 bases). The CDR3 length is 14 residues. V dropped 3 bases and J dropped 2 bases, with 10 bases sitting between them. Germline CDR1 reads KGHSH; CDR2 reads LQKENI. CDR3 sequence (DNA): TGTGCCAGCTCACCCACGACAGAAAACTATGGCTACACCTTC. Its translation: CASSPTTENYGYTF.

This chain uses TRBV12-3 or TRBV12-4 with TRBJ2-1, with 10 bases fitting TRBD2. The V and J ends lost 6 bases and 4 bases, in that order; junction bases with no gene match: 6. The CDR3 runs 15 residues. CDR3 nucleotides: TGTGCCAGCAGCCTAGCGGGAGAAGGTTACAATGAGCAGTTCTTC. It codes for CASSLAGEGYNEQFF.

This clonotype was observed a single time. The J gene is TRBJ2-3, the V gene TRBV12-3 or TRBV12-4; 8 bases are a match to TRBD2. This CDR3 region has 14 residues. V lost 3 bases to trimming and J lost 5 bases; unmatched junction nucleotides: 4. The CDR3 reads CASSFLAGGDTQYF. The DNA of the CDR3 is TGTGCCAGCAGTTTTCTGGCGGGGGGAGATACGCAGTATTTT.